The 25 T cell receptor beta chains given below trace back to one sample, sequenced in a study of Ad26.COV2.S vaccination and SARS-CoV-2 variants. Repertoires were generated with immunoSEQ multiplex PCR, while TCRdb's copy carries only in-frame clones and drops some. The sample holds 300,000 to 400,000 clones, roughly 91% seen once. Treatment in this sample: roughly 18 received Ad26.COV2.S at low or high dose, single or two shots; five or six received placebo; per-sample allocation not given. Following the first vaccine or placebo injection, samples were taken on day 63. Sequenced here: peripheral blood, sampled in a trial of Ad26.COV2.S vaccine versus placebo. These receptors were collected from a person aged 18-65 years who received the Ad26.COV2.S COVID-19 vaccine or a placebo.

The chain joins TRBV27 to TRBJ2-3, with D maybe TRBD1 (6 bases). Germline V gene sequence: CDR1 MNHEY, CDR2 SMNVEV (reference sequence). The CDR3 has 16 amino acids. With 3 bases removed from V and 4 bases from J, the gap between germline ends came to 17 bases. The CDR3 loop reads CASSFEIGQTSDTQYF. The CDR3 nucleotides read TGTGCCAGCAGTTTTGAGATCGGACAGACGTCAGATACGCAGTATTTT.

The rearrangement uses TRBV19 and TRBJ2-1; D not certain. The CDR3 contains 13 residues. Germline V gives CDR1 LNHDA, CDR2 SQIVND (reference sequence). The V and J ends lost 8 bases and 3 bases respectively, with 11 bases between them. In nucleotides, the CDR3 is TGTGCCAGTGGCGGACCCAACTACAATGAGCAGTTCTTC. Protein sequence: CASGGPNYNEQFF.

The V and J genes are TRBV2 and TRBJ2-2, with TRBD1 identical over 11 bases. With V trimmed by 7 bases and J by 6 bases, 4 bases remained unmatched. Germline-derived CDR1 and CDR2 are SNHLY and FYNNEI. The CDR3 spans 14 residues. DNA for the CDR3: TGTGCCAGCACCGGGGGACAGGGGGCCGGGGAGCTGTTTTTT. This gives the protein CASTGGQGAGELFF.

This clone was seen only once. This sequence joins TRBV5-1 and TRBJ2-7; a weak D match, TRBD2 (6 bases). Trimming stripped 0 bases from V and 3 bases from J, with 10 bases between. The CDR3 spans 14 residues. Germline CDR1 SGHRS, CDR2 YFSETQ. DNA of the CDR3: TGCGCCAGCAGCTTGGCGGGACTCAACTACGAGCAGTACTTC. The encoded protein is CASSLAGLNYEQYF. The full variable domain, completed using reference TRBV5-1 and TRBJ2-7, is KAGVTQTPRYLIKTRGQQVTLSCSPISGHRSVSWYQQTPGQGLQFLFEYFSETQRNKGNFPGRFSGRQFSNSRSEMNVSTLELGDSALYLCASSLAGLNYEQYFGPGTRLTVT.

This chain connects TRBV29-1 to TRBJ1-1; D remains ambiguous. CDR1 is SQVTM and CDR2 is ANQGSEA in the germline V gene. CDR3 size: 13 residues. Trimming took 3 bases from V and 0 from J, leaving 8 bases between them. The DNA of the CDR3 is TGCAGCGTTGAGGGTAAGGTGAACACTGAAGCTTTCTTT. This sequence encodes CSVEGKVNTEAFF.

CDR3 bases: TGTGCCATCAGTGAGGTCCAAGAGACCCAGTACTTC. Its translation: CAISEVQETQYF. This chain connects TRBV10-3 to TRBJ2-5, with no clear D. The CDR3 totals 12 residues. Trimming took off 2 bases at V and 1 base at J, with 2 bases between the two ends. CDR1 and CDR2 from the germline V gene are ENHRY and SYGVKD.

The V call is TRBV19, the J call TRBJ2-3; TRBD1 aligns across 8 bases. Unmatched junction bases numbered 7, after V lost 4 bases and J lost 1 base. Germline loops: CDR1 LNHDA, CDR2 SQIVND (reference sequence). This CDR3 has 16 residues. The CDR3 DNA is TGTGCCAGTAGTAGCCCTCGGACAGGGCGCACAGATACGCAGTATTTT. Its protein product is CASSSPRTGRTDTQYF. Looking up the rest from reference TRBV19 and TRBJ2-3 gives the full variable domain: DGGITQSPKYLFRKEGQNVTLSCEQNLNHDAMYWYRQDPGQGLRLIYYSQIVNDFQKGDIAEGYSVSREKKESFPLTVTSAQKNPTAFYLCASSSPRTGRTDTQYFGPGTRLTVL.

The chain is built from TRBV9 and TRBJ2-1, with 9 bases matching TRBD2. The J segment lost 2 bases and the V segment lost 0 bases, leaving 3 bases of the junction unmatched. This CDR3 region has 16 residues. Germline loops: CDR1 SGDLS, CDR2 YYNGEE. CDR3 loop: CASSVAPSGAYNEQFF. For the CDR3, the DNA is TGTGCCAGCAGCGTAGCGCCTAGCGGGGCCTACAATGAGCAGTTCTTC.

The chain employs TRBV15 and TRBJ1-5, with no clear D. Between the trimmed V and J ends, which lost 4 bases and 6 bases, there was a span of 16 bases. There are 15 residues in the CDR3. Germline assignment: CDR1 LNHNV and CDR2 YYDKDF (reference sequence). As DNA, the CDR3 is TGTGCCACCAGCACTTCGGCAGGAGGTGCTCAGCCCCAGCATTTT. Protein sequence: CATSTSAGGAQPQHF.

This chain connects TRBV6-2 or TRBV6-3 to TRBJ2-5, with 8 bases matching TRBD1. Looked up from germline, CDR1 is MNHEY and CDR2 is SVGEGT. The CDR3 has 15 amino acids. J lost 4 bases, V lost 2 bases, and 6 bases had no gene match. The CDR3 here is CASSYSDRGLETQYF. CDR3 in DNA: TGTGCCAGCAGTTACAGCGACAGGGGCCTAGAGACCCAGTACTTC.

This clone showed up just a few times. The CDR3 coding sequence is TGTGCCAGCAGCGTAGGCGTGGCCAGCTATGGCTACACCTTC. Residues: CASSVGVASYGYTF. This rearrangement joins TRBV9 to TRBJ1-2; D is unclear. V dropped 0 bases and J dropped 4 bases, with 10 bases sitting between them. The CDR3 contains 14 residues. Germline assignment: CDR1 SGDLS and CDR2 YYNGEE.

The chain carries TRBV6-2 or TRBV6-3 and TRBJ2-7; 7 nucleotides align to TRBD1. Germline values: CDR1 MNHEY, CDR2 SVGEGT. The length of the CDR3 is 17 residues. The junction had 14 bases not matched to a gene; V was cut back by 0 bases and J by 6 bases. CDR3: CASSYSIVDRVASEQYF. CDR3 DNA sequence: TGTGCCAGCAGTTACTCTATCGTCGACAGGGTCGCCTCCGAGCAGTACTTC.

The rearrangement links TRBV6-5 to TRBJ1-2, with D unresolved. V was pared by 7 bases and J by 2 bases, with 8 bases between. Germline lookup yields CDR1 MNHEY and CDR2 SVGAGI. There are 12 residues in the CDR3. DNA of the CDR3: TGTGCCAGCAAGGACCTGAACTATGGCTACACCTTC. Its translation is CASKDLNYGYTF.

This clone was recorded a few times. This chain joins TRBV5-8 and TRBJ1-1, with D perhaps matching TRBD1 (6 bases). The CDR3 contains 12 residues. V lost 2 bases and J 7 bases, leaving 9 bases between the germline ends. Germline V gene data show CDR1 as SGHTS and CDR2 as YDEGEE. The CDR3 reads CASSFRGVEAFF. The CDR3 DNA reads as TGTGCCAGCAGCTTCAGGGGTGTTGAAGCTTTCTTT.

In nucleotides, the CDR3 is TGCGCCAGCAGCCAACCCGGGACAGGGTACAGCACAGATACGCAGTATTTT. Its protein is CASSQPGTGYSTDTQYF. The gene calls are TRBV4-1 and TRBJ2-3, with TRBD1 identical over 9 bases. The V and J ends lost 2 bases and 0 bases, in that order; junction bases with no gene match: 6. Per germline, CDR1 MGHRA and CDR2 YSYEKL. The CDR3 covers 17 residues.

Only one count was recorded for this clone. The rearrangement uses TRBV7-8 and TRBJ1-5, with D perhaps TRBD1 (5 bases). The CDR3 consists of 16 residues. V lost 5 bases, J lost 4 bases, and 18 bases lay in between. Germline V CDR1 and CDR2: SGHVS, FQNEAQ. CDR3 in DNA: TGTGCCAGCAGCCCCCGTGGGGCGCGGGAAAATCAGCCCCAGCATTTT. It translates to CASSPRGARENQPQHF.

This clone was seen once. Here the CDR3 DNA reads TGTGCCAGCAGCGTGAGTTCCGGGACATCCCATAACTATGGCTACACCTTC. Encoded protein: CASSVSSGTSHNYGYTF. V and J are TRBV9 and TRBJ1-2; D perhaps matches TRBD1 (6 bases). V was trimmed by 2 bases and J by 1 base, leaving 18 bases between them. Looked up from germline, CDR1 is SGDLS and CDR2 is YYNGEE. The CDR3 contains 17 residues.

The gene calls are TRBV2 and TRBJ1-1, with D possibly matching TRBD1 (6 bases). V was cut by 6 bases and J by 3 bases, with 17 bases left in between. The CDR3 runs 15 residues. CDR1 is SNHLY, CDR2 FYNNEI, per germline. The CDR3 sequence: CASRVQGSADTEAFF. For the CDR3, the DNA is TGTGCCAGCAGGGTACAGGGATCGGCGGACACTGAAGCTTTCTTT. Supplemented by reference TRBV2 and TRBJ1-1, the full variable domain reads EPEVTQTPSHQVTQMGQEVILRCVPISNHLYFYWYRQILGQKVEFLVSFYNNEISEKSEIFDDQFSVERPDGSNFTLKIRSTKLEDSAMYFCASRVQGSADTEAFFGQGTRLTVV.

V usage is TRBV11-2 and J usage is TRBJ1-1; 7 nucleotides match TRBD1. The J segment lost 4 bases and the V segment lost 1 base, leaving 6 bases of the junction unmatched. This CDR3 comprises 15 residues. The germline V gene has CDR1 SGHAT and CDR2 FQNNGV. CDR3 sequence (DNA): TGTGCCAGCAGCTTAGGGTGGGACAGCGGCACTGAAGCTTTCTTT. Translated: CASSLGWDSGTEAFF.

V gene TRBV7-9 combines with J gene TRBJ1-2; perhaps TRBD1 as D (6 bases). The V and J ends lost 5 bases and 3 bases respectively, with 13 bases between them. Germline V gene lookup returns CDR1 SEHNR and CDR2 FQNEAQ (reference sequence). The CDR3 is 14 amino acids. CDR3 in amino acids: CASSHTQGYYGYTF. The DNA of the CDR3 is TGTGCCAGCAGCCACACACAGGGATACTATGGCTACACCTTC. Together with reference TRBV7-9 and TRBJ1-2, the CDR3 gives the full variable domain: DTGVSQNPRHKITKRGQNVTFRCDPISEHNRLYWYRQTLGQGPEFLTYFQNEAQLEKSRLLSDRFSAERPKGSFSTLEIQRTEQGDSAMYLCASSHTQGYYGYTFGSGTRLTVV.

The chain links TRBV6-6 to TRBJ2-3, with 7 bases matching TRBD2. Per germline, CDR1 MNHNY and CDR2 SVGAGI (reference sequence). Trimming cost V 6 bases and J 2 bases; bases outside gene matches: 11. The CDR3 sequence is 16 residues long. Written as DNA, the CDR3 is TGTGCCAGCAGCTCTATACTAGCGACTCTCACAGATACGCAGTATTTT. It is translated as CASSSILATLTDTQYF.

This clone was observed a handful of times. The rearrangement joins TRBV5-1 to TRBJ1-1, with D possibly being TRBD1 (5 bases). V was trimmed by 4 bases and J by 1 base, leaving 17 bases between them. The CDR3 is made up of 16 amino acids. Germline-derived CDR1 and CDR2 are SGHRS and YFSETQ. This chain's CDR3 is CASSQEQLTANTEAFF. The CDR3 DNA follows: TGCGCCAGCAGCCAAGAACAATTGACAGCGAACACTGAAGCTTTCTTT.

This chain uses TRBV24-1 with TRBJ2-5; D might be TRBD2 (6 bases). V was trimmed by 8 bases and J by 4 bases, leaving 13 bases between them. The CDR3 consists of 13 residues. Germline V lookup: CDR1 KGHDR, CDR2 SFDVKD. Here the CDR3 reads CATIPGDSETQYF. The CDR3 bases are TGTGCCACCATTCCTGGGGACTCAGAGACCCAGTACTTC.

In this sample, this clone turned up once. This chain links TRBV6-5 with TRBJ1-1; possible D gene TRBD1, 5 bases. V was pared by 10 bases and J by 10 bases, with 13 bases between. CDR1 and CDR2 from the germline V gene are MNHEY and SVGAGI. The CDR3 runs 10 residues. CDR3: CATGAPGAFF. The CDR3 nucleotides read TGTGCCACCGGGGCCCCGGGAGCTTTCTTT.

The CDR3 spells CASSPRGGSVSSYNEQFF. The CDR3 coding sequence is TGTGCCAGCAGCCCTCGCGGGGGGTCTGTAAGCTCCTACAATGAGCAGTTCTTC. V gene TRBV7-9 combines with J gene TRBJ2-1; 8 bases line up with TRBD2. Germline V gives CDR1 SEHNR, CDR2 FQNEAQ (reference sequence). J lost 0 bases, V lost 5 bases, and 12 bases had no gene match. The CDR3 length is 18 residues.